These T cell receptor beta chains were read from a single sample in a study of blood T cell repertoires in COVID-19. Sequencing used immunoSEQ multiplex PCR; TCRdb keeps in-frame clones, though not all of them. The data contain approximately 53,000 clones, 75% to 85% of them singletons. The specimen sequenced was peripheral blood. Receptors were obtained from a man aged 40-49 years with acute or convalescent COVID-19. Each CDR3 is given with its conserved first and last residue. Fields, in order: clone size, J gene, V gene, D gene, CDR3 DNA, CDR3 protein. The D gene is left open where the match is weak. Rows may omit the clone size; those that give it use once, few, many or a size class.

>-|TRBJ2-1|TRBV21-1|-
TGTGCCAGCGACAAACCAGGGAAATCATACAATGAGCAGTTCTTC
CASDKPGKSYNEQFF
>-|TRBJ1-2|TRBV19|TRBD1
TGTGCCAGTACCACACAGGGGGTATCCATAACGGGCGGCTACACCTTC
CASTTQGVSITGGYTF
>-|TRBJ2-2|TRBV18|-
TGTGCCAGCTCAATGCTGATCCTAGGCACCGGGGAGCTGTTTTTT
CASSMLILGTGELFF
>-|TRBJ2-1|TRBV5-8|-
TGTGCCAGCAGGTCTACCTTCTACAATGAGCAGTTCTTC
CASRSTFYNEQFF
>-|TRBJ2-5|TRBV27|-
TGTGCCAGCAGCCTAACTTACGGGGGGCTTCAAGAGACCCAGTACTTC
CASSLTYGGLQETQYF
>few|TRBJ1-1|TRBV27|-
TGTGCCAGCAGTTTATCTCAGGGGCTCACTGAAGCTTTCTTT
CASSLSQGLTEAFF
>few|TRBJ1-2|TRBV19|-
TGTGCCAGTAGTATTAGGCGGCTCGGGGGTGGCTACACCTTC
CASSIRRLGGGYTF
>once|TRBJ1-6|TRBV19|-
TGTGCCAGTACCCTCAGGGGAGGGGAGTTTTCACCCCTCCACTTT
CASTLRGGEFSPLHF
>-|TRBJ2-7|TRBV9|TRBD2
TGTGCCAGCAGCGTAGCTAGCGGGACCAGGGAGCAGTACTTC
CASSVASGTREQYF
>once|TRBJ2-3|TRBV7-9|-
TGTGCCAGCAGCTTAGCAGGGAGGTCAGATACGCAGTATTTT
CASSLAGRSDTQYF
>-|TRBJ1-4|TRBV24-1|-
TGTGCCACCTGTGGGGTGTCGGGGGCAACTAATGAAAAACTGTTTTTT
CATCGVSGATNEKLFF
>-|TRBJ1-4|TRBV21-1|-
TGTGCCAGCAGCAACAAGAGTGAAAAACTGTTTTTT
CASSNKSEKLFF
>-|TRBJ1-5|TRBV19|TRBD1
TGTGCCAGTAGGTGGGACAGGAGTTACAATCAGCCCCAGCATTTT
CASRWDRSYNQPQHF
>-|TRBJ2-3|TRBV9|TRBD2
TGTGCCAGCAGCACACAAGGGAGGGCCTTAGATACGCAGTATTTT
CASSTQGRALDTQYF
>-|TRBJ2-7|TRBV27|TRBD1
TGTGCCAGCATTGGTACAGGGGGATCCTACGAGCAGTACTTC
CASIGTGGSYEQYF
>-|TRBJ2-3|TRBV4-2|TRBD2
TGTGCCAGCAGCCGACAGCGGGAGGGCCGAGATACGCAGTATTTT
CASSRQREGRDTQYF
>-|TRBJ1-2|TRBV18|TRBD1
TGTGCCAGCTCACCATCGGGACAGAACTATGGCTACACCTTC
CASSPSGQNYGYTF
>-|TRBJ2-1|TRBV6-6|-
TGTGCCAGCAGTTCTAGGGACACCCAGTTCTTC
CASSSRDTQFF
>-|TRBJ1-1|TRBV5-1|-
TGCGCCAGCAGCTTGTGGGGCCAGAACACTGAAGCTTTCTTT
CASSLWGQNTEAFF
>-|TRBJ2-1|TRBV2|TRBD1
TGTGCCAGCAGTGAACAACAGGGGAAGGAAATAGGGCAGTTCTTC
CASSEQQGKEIGQFF
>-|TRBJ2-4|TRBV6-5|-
TGTGCCAGCAGTTATGGGCAGGGTGAGGCCAAAAACATTCAGTACTTC
CASSYGQGEAKNIQYF
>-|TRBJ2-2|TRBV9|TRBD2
TGTGCCAGCAGCCCCCTAACGGGGGGGGTGGGAACCGGGGAGCTGTTTTTT
CASSPLTGGVGTGELFF
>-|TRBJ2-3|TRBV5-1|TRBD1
TGCGCCAGCGAACAAGGGGGCAGGGGTGGCACAGATACGCAGTATTTT
CASEQGGRGGTDTQYF
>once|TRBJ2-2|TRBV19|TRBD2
TGTGCGACGGGGGGAACCGGGGAGCTGTTTTTT
CATGGTGELFF
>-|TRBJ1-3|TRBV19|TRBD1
TGTGCCAGTAGTATACTGGGACAGGGGATCTCTGGAAACACCATATATTTT
CASSILGQGISGNTIYF